Shown below are 2 T cell receptor beta chains from a single sample sequenced in a study of post-analysis software for immune sequencing data. Study-level points and caveats: When patients were compared with controls, roughly five TRBV segments were more frequent, TRBV5-6, TRBV5-1 and TRBV20-1 among them.

The TCR beta cDNA libraries carried unique molecular identifiers. One entry per CDR3 protein results from TCRdb running MiXCR on the PCR reads. This table holds about 430,000 distinct CDR3 sequences, about 40% found once. The antigens of these receptors remain unknown. The material sequenced was blood. These receptors were obtained from a girl aged 2 to 9 with multiple sclerosis.

This clonotype was observed a handful of times. The rearrangement joins TRBV29-1 to TRBJ2-3, with no clear D. The V gene's germline CDR1 is SQVTM and CDR2 ANQGSEA. V was shortened by 4 bases and J by 0 bases, with 17 bases between the two germline ends. The CDR3 spans 16 residues. The CDR3 is CSVVDEKHASTDTQYF. The CDR3 nucleotides are TGCAGCGTTGTTGACGAGAAGCACGCTAGCACAGATACGCAGTATTTT.

The rearrangement links TRBV20-1 to TRBJ1-2; perhaps TRBD1 as D (5 bases). The germline V gene encodes CDR1 DFQATT and CDR2 SNEGSKA (reference sequence). Trimming took off 7 bases at V and 4 bases at J, with 10 bases between the two ends. The CDR3 covers 11 residues. CDR3 sequence reads: CSGGYGYGYTF. Written as DNA, the CDR3 is TGCAGTGGGGGGTACGGCTATGGCTACACCTTC.